The 28 T cell receptor beta chains below come from one sample, sequenced in a study of blood T cell repertoires in COVID-19. Clones were read by immunoSEQ multiplex PCR, and TCRdb kept only the in-frame ones, dropping some. The sample yields hundreds of thousands of clones, over 75% seen once. Sample: PBMCs or T cells enriched from blood (not recorded which). The source is a man aged 18 to 35 who had recovered from COVID-19.

The rearrangement links TRBV9 to TRBJ2-7; 13 nucleotides align to TRBD2. Trimming cost V 0 bases and J 4 bases; bases outside gene matches: 13. Germline-derived CDR1 and CDR2 are SGDLS and YYNGEE. This CDR3 is 19 amino acids long. CDR3 protein: CASSVATSGRVLAPYEQYF. The DNA for the CDR3 is TGTGCCAGCAGCGTAGCTACTAGCGGGAGGGTTTTGGCTCCTTACGAGCAGTACTTC.

The chain joins TRBV6-5 to TRBJ1-5; D is perhaps TRBD1 (5 bases). Germline CDR1 reads MNHEY; CDR2 reads SVGAGI. The V end lost 5 bases, the J end lost 4 bases, and 15 bases lay between the germline ends. The CDR3 loop spans 15 amino acids. CDR3 nucleotides: TGTGCCAGCAGTCAGGGTCGTTTGGGGAATCAGCCCCAGCATTTT. It specifies CASSQGRLGNQPQHF.

The V and J genes are TRBV3-1 (or the pseudogene TRBV3-2) and TRBJ2-4; 7 bases fit TRBD1. Germline lookup yields CDR1 LGHDT and CDR2 YNNKEL (reference sequence). The CDR3 consists of 16 residues. J lost 5 bases, V lost 4 bases, and 11 bases had no gene match. The CDR3 loop is CASSPSERGGQNIQYF. DNA for the CDR3: TGTGCCAGCAGCCCATCTGAGAGAGGGGGCCAAAACATTCAGTACTTC.

This clone was seen a handful of times. The gene calls are TRBV28 and TRBJ1-5; 8 positions agree with TRBD1. This CDR3 has 15 residues. Per germline, CDR1 MDHEN and CDR2 SYDVKM. Unmatched junction bases numbered 3, after V lost 3 bases and J lost 2 bases. The CDR3 here is CASSFARGRNQPQHF. The CDR3 DNA reads TGTGCCAGCAGTTTTGCCAGGGGGCGCAATCAGCCCCAGCATTTT.

Comments on this clone: Other DNA sequences in the sample encode the same CDR3. In nucleotides, the CDR3 is TGCAGCGTTGAAGGACAGATGAACACTGAAGCTTTCTTT. Its protein is CSVEGQMNTEAFF. The chain carries TRBV29-1 and TRBJ1-1, with D tentatively TRBD1 (5 bases). CDR1 is SQVTM, CDR2 ANQGSEA, per germline. V was cut by 1 base and J by 0 bases, with 6 bases left in between. The CDR3 spans 13 residues.

V usage is TRBV4-2 and J usage is TRBJ1-1, with 8 bases aligning to TRBD1. From germline, CDR1 is LGHNA and CDR2 YNFKEQ. Trimming took 2 bases from V and 2 from J; bases not matched to a gene: 4. This CDR3 is 15 amino acids long. The CDR3 DNA reads as TGTGCCAGCAGCCAAACCGGGACAGGAAACACTGAAGCTTTCTTT. It is translated as CASSQTGTGNTEAFF.

This sequence joins TRBV2 and TRBJ1-5, with TRBD1 identical over 8 bases. The germline V gene encodes CDR1 SNHLY and CDR2 FYNNEI. The V segment lost 7 bases and the J segment 1 base; nucleotides outside the gene matches: 6. The CDR3 has 15 residues. The CDR3 region is CASKPQGASNQPQHF. DNA of the CDR3: TGTGCCAGCAAGCCCCAGGGGGCGAGCAATCAGCCCCAGCATTTT.

This clone was seen more than once but under ten times. This chain uses TRBV12-3 or TRBV12-4 with TRBJ2-1, with 7 positions matching TRBD1. The junction had 8 bases not matched to a gene; V was cut back by 5 bases and J by 16 bases. The CDR3 runs to 11 residues. The CDR3 spells CASSRDSLSFF. The DNA of the CDR3 is TGTGCCAGCAGTAGGGACAGCCTGAGTTTCTTC.

This clone showed up just once. The CDR3 reads CSASLGSEGNTIYF. CDR3 bases: TGCAGTGCTAGTCTAGGAAGTGAGGGAAACACCATATATTTT. This chain links TRBV20-1 with TRBJ1-3, with D hard to call. The CDR3 contains 14 residues. Germline loops: CDR1 DFQATT, CDR2 SNEGSKA (reference sequence). Trimming pared 3 bases from V and 4 bases from J, leaving 13 bases between.

The V and J genes are TRBV2 and TRBJ2-1, with D perhaps TRBD2 (6 bases). Germline CDR1 SNHLY, CDR2 FYNNEI. The CDR3 runs 14 residues. Between the trimmed V and J ends, which lost 8 bases and 3 bases, there was a span of 14 bases. The DNA for the CDR3 is TGTGCCAGCCGGGGGTCCTCCCTCTACAATGAGCAGTTCTTC. Its protein is CASRGSSLYNEQFF.

The V gene is TRBV9, the J gene TRBJ1-3, with TRBD1 as a possible D gene (5 bases). V lost 0 bases, J lost 0 bases, and 7 bases lay in between. This CDR3 spans 15 amino acids. Germline V lookup: CDR1 SGDLS, CDR2 YYNGEE. The CDR3 protein is CASSVDTGSGNTIYF. CDR3 sequence (DNA): TGTGCCAGCAGCGTAGATACAGGCTCTGGAAACACCATATATTTT.

The chain uses TRBV2 and TRBJ1-4; D is undetermined. V lost 5 bases and J 8 bases, leaving 15 bases between the germline ends. Germline CDR1 and CDR2: SNHLY and FYNNEI. This CDR3 region has 14 residues. CDR3 amino acids: CASSKPGVREKLFF. For the CDR3, the DNA is TGTGCCAGCAGTAAACCCGGGGTTAGGGAAAAACTGTTTTTT.

A single count supports this clone. CDR3 in amino acids: CSVEVTSGDYEQYF. The CDR3 bases are TGCAGCGTTGAGGTAACTAGCGGAGACTACGAGCAGTACTTC. The chain combines TRBV29-1 with TRBJ2-7; 8 bases are a match to TRBD2. The trim removed 3 bases at V and 3 bases at J, leaving 7 bases unmatched. This CDR3 contains 14 residues. Germline values: CDR1 SQVTM, CDR2 ANQGSEA.

This chain links TRBV9 with TRBJ2-3; TRBD2 aligns across 10 bases. After removal of 1 base from V and 5 bases from J, the junction contained 16 bases not matched to a gene. There are 19 residues in the CDR3. Germline values: CDR1 SGDLS, CDR2 YYNGEE. The CDR3 spells CASSVSDPAGGVFGDTQYF. In DNA, the CDR3 is TGTGCCAGCAGCGTAAGTGACCCAGCGGGAGGGGTTTTCGGAGATACGCAGTATTTT.

To note about this clone: Other DNA sequences within the sample encode an identical CDR3. The J gene is TRBJ2-7, the V gene TRBV9; 8 bases fit TRBD1. The CDR3 sequence is 14 residues long. Germline CDR1 SGDLS, CDR2 YYNGEE. V lost 0 bases to trimming and J lost 4 bases; unmatched junction nucleotides: 3. CDR3 loop: CASSVGQGTYEQYF. The CDR3, as DNA: TGTGCCAGCAGCGTAGGACAGGGGACATACGAGCAGTACTTC.

This rearrangement joins TRBV9 to TRBJ2-1; TRBD1 agrees at 7 bases. The CDR3 sequence is 15 residues long. CDR1 is SGDLS, CDR2 YYNGEE, per germline. V shed 0 bases, J shed 0 bases, and the junction held 0 bases outside the gene matches. The CDR3 DNA reads as TGTGCCAGCAGCGTAGGGGACAGCTCCTACAATGAGCAGTTCTTC. It encodes CASSVGDSSYNEQFF.

The chain is built from TRBV12-3 or TRBV12-4 and TRBJ2-4, with D possibly TRBD1 on 6 matching bases. V lost 6 bases and J 8 bases, leaving 14 bases between the germline ends. This CDR3 contains 13 residues. In nucleotides, the CDR3 is TGTGCCAGCAGGGCCCGGACAGAAGACATTCAGTACTTC. It translates to CASRARTEDIQYF.

This clone came up many times. The chain carries TRBV11-2 and TRBJ2-1, with no clear D. V was shortened by 1 base and J by 12 bases, with 7 bases between the two germline ends. The CDR3 is made up of 11 amino acids. Germline V lookup: CDR1 SGHAT, CDR2 FQNNGV. The CDR3 sequence is CASSLAPGQFF. CDR3 nucleotides: TGTGCCAGCAGCTTAGCTCCGGGGCAGTTCTTC.

The V call is TRBV2, the J call TRBJ2-6; D uncertain. The CDR3 length is 16 residues. Trimming removed 8 bases from V and 1 base from J, with 15 bases in between. Germline values: CDR1 SNHLY, CDR2 FYNNEI. CDR3: CASRRLFVSGANVLTF. Here the CDR3 DNA reads TGTGCCAGCCGTCGTTTGTTTGTGTCTGGGGCCAACGTCCTGACTTTC.

The rearrangement joins TRBV7-9 to TRBJ2-5, with 7 bases fitting TRBD2. V was clipped by 1 base and J by 1 base; unmatched bases: 3. The CDR3 consists of 15 residues. The germline V gene encodes CDR1 SEHNR and CDR2 FQNEAQ (reference sequence). The CDR3 nucleotides are TGTGCCAGCAGCTTAGGTACTAGCGCCCAAGAGACCCAGTACTTC. Translation: CASSLGTSAQETQYF.

In its sample, this clone was seen once. CDR3 region: CASSVRQGSATNEKLFF. In DNA form, the CDR3 reads TGTGCCAGCAGCGTCCGACAGGGGTCAGCAACTAATGAAAAACTGTTTTTT. The chain is built from TRBV3-1 (or the pseudogene TRBV3-2) and TRBJ1-4, with 8 bases that match TRBD1. CDR1 is LGHDT, CDR2 YNNKEL, per germline (reference sequence). V trimming: 5 bases; J trimming: 0 bases; junction bases outside the gene matches: 8. There are 17 residues in the CDR3.

This clone showed up just a few times. The chain is built from TRBV3-1 (or the pseudogene TRBV3-2) and TRBJ2-1; the D gene is possibly TRBD1 (6 bases). In germline, CDR1 is LGHDT, CDR2 YNNKEL (reference sequence). The CDR3 runs to 14 residues. V was shortened by 1 base and J by 6 bases, with 10 bases between the two germline ends. The CDR3 DNA follows: TGTGCCAGCAGCCAAGCAGGGGAGCTCAATGAGCAGTTCTTC. It codes for CASSQAGELNEQFF.

The chain recombines TRBV6-5 with TRBJ1-5; 8 bases fit TRBD1. CDR1 MNHEY and CDR2 SVGAGI come from the germline V gene. The V gene end was trimmed by 8 bases and the J gene end by 6 bases; junction bases not matched to a gene: 12. The CDR3 runs 15 residues. In DNA, the CDR3 is TGTGCCAGCGCCGCAAATCCAGGGGGCACTCAGCCCCAGCATTTT. It is translated as CASAANPGGTQPQHF.

This clone showed up many times. The chain has TRBV10-3 and TRBJ1-5; 7 bases are a match to TRBD1. CDR3 size: 19 residues. V lost 0 bases and J lost 4; bases outside the gene matches: 15. Per the germline V gene, CDR1 is ENHRY and CDR2 is SYGVKD. CDR3 bases: TGTGCCATCAGTGAGTCCATAATGGTAGGGGGCCGGGGGAATCAGCCCCAGCATTTT. Amino acids: CAISESIMVGGRGNQPQHF.

The rearrangement uses TRBV2 and TRBJ1-2; 7 bases are a match to TRBD1. Germline CDR1 and CDR2: SNHLY and FYNNEI. The CDR3 extends over 15 amino acids. V gave up 6 bases and J gave up 2 bases; unmatched junction bases: 9. Written as DNA, the CDR3 is TGTGCCAGCAGCCTGGGAAGGGGGCAGAACTATGGCTACACCTTC. Protein: CASSLGRGQNYGYTF.

V gene TRBV13 combines with J gene TRBJ1-2; 9 positions match TRBD1. This CDR3 is 14 amino acids long. The germline gives CDR1 PRHDT, CDR2 FYEKMQ (reference sequence). V shed 5 bases and J 5 bases; nucleotides not matched to a gene: 6. DNA of the CDR3: TGTGCCAGCAGCCCGACAGGGGGAACGTATGGCTACACCTTC. Encoded protein: CASSPTGGTYGYTF.

The chain employs TRBV4-1 and TRBJ1-1; 8 bases agree with TRBD1. The V segment lost 0 bases and the J segment 4 bases; nucleotides outside the gene matches: 4. The CDR3 sequence is 15 residues long. Germline V gives CDR1 MGHRA, CDR2 YSYEKL. This CDR3 reads CASSQEPGGGTEAFF. The CDR3 DNA reads TGCGCCAGCAGCCAAGAGCCAGGGGGCGGCACTGAAGCTTTCTTT.

This chain links TRBV2 with TRBJ2-7, with D unclear. There are 13 residues in the CDR3. Germline CDR1 and CDR2: SNHLY and FYNNEI. Deletions cut 6 bases from V and 3 bases from J, with 12 bases between. DNA of the CDR3: TGTGCCAGCAGCGCCAGTCTAGGCTACGAGCAGTACTTC. Amino acids: CASSASLGYEQYF. The variable domain in full, with the rest retrieved from reference TRBV2 and TRBJ2-7, is EPEVTQTPSHQVTQMGQEVILRCVPISNHLYFYWYRQILGQKVEFLVSFYNNEISEKSEIFDDQFSVERPDGSNFTLKIRSTKLEDSAMYFCASSASLGYEQYFGPGTRLTVT.